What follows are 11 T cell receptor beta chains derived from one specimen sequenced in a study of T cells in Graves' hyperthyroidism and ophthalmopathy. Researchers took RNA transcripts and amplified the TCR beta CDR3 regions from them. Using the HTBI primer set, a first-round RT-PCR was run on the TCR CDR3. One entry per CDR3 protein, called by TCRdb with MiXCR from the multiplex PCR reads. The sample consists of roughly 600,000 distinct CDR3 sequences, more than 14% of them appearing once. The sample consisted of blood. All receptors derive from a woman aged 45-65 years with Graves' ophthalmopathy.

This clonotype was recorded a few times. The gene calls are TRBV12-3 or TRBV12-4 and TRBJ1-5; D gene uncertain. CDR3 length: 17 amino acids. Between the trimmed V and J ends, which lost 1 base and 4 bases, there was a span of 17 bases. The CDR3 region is CASSLDPLGVGNQPQHF. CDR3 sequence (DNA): TGTGCCAGCAGTTTAGATCCCTTAGGTGTGGGTAATCAGCCCCAGCATTTT.

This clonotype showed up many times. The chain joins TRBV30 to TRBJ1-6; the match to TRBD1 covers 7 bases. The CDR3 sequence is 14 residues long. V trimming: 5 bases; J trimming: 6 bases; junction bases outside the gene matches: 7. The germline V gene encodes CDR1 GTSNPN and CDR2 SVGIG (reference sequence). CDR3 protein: CAWGRNRGNSPLHF. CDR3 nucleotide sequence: TGTGCCTGGGGGCGGAACAGGGGTAATTCACCCCTCCACTTT.

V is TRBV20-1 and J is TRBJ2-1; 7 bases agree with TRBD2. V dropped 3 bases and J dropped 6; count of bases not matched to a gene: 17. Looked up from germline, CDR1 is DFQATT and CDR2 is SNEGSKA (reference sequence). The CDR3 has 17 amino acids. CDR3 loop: CSARLPDGLAAGNEQFF. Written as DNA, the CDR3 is TGCAGTGCTAGGCTACCAGACGGCCTAGCGGCTGGCAATGAGCAGTTCTTC.

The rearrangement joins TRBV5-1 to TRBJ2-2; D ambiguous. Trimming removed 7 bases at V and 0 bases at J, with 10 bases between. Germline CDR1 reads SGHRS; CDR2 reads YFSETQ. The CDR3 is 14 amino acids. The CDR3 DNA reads TGCGCCAGCCGTCAAAACTCGAACACCGGGGAGCTGTTTTTT. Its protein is CASRQNSNTGELFF.

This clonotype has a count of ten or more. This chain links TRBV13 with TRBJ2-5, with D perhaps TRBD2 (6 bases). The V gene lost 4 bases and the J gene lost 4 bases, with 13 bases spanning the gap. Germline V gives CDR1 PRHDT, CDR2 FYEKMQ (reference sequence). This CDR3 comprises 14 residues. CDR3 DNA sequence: TGTGCCAGCAGCTCCTCCCGGGACTCAGAGACCCAGTACTTC. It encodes CASSSSRDSETQYF.

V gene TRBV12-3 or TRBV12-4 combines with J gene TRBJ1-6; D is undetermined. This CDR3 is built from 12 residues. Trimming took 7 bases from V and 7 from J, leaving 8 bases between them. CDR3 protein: CASTDPNSPLHF. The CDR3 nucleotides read TGTGCCAGCACCGACCCCAATTCACCCCTCCACTTT.

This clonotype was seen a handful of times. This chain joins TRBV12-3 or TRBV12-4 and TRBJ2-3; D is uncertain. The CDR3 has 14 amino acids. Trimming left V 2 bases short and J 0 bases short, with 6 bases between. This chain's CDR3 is CASSLRMSTDTQYF. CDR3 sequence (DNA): TGTGCCAGCAGTTTACGGATGAGCACAGATACGCAGTATTTT.

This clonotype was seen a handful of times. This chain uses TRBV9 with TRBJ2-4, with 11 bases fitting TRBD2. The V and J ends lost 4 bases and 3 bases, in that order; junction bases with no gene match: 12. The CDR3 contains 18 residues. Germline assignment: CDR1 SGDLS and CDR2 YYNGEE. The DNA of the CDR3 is TGTGCCAGCAGCCCTAGCGGGAGGAACCGGGGGGGCAAAAACATTCAGTACTTC. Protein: CASSPSGRNRGGKNIQYF.

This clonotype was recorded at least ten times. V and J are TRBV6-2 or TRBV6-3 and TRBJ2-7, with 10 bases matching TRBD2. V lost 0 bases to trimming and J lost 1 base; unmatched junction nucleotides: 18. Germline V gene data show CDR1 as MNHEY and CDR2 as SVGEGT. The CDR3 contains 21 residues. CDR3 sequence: CASSYSLTSGKVSSNSYEQYF. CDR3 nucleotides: TGTGCCAGCAGTTACTCGCTCACTAGCGGGAAAGTTAGCTCCAATTCCTACGAGCAGTACTTC.

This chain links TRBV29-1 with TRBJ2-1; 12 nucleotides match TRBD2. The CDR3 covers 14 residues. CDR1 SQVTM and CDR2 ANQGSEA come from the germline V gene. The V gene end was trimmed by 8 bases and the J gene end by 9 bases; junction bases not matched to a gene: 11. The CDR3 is CSIRLAGVGSEQFF. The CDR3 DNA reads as TGCAGCATCAGACTAGCGGGAGTAGGAAGTGAGCAGTTCTTC.

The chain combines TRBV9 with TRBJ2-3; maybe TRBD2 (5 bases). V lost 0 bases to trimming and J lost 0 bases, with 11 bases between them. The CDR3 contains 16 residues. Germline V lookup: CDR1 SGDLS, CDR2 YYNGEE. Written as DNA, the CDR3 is TGTGCCAGCAGCGTAGTTGCGCGGGCGAGCACAGATACGCAGTATTTT. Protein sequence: CASSVVARASTDTQYF.